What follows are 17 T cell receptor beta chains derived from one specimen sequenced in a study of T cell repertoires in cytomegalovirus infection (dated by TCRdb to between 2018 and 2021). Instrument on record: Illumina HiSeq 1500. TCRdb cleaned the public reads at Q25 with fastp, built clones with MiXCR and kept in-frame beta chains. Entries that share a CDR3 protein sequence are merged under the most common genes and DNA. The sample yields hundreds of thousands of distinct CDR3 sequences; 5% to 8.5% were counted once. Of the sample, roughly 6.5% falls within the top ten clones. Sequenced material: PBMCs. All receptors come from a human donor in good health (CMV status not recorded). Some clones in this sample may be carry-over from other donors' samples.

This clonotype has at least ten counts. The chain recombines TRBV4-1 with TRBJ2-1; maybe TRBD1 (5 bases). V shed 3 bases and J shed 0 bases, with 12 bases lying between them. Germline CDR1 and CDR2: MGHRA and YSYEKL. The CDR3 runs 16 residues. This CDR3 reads CASSQLDMLSYNEQFF. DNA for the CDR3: TGCGCCAGCAGCCAGTTGGACATGCTCTCCTACAATGAGCAGTTCTTC.

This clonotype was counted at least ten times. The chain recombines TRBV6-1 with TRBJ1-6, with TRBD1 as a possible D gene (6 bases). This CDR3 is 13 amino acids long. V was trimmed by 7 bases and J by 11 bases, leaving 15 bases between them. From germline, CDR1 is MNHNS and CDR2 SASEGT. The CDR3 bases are TGTGCCAGCATTAGGGGGGAGTCGGCACCCCTCCACTTT. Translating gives CASIRGESAPLHF.

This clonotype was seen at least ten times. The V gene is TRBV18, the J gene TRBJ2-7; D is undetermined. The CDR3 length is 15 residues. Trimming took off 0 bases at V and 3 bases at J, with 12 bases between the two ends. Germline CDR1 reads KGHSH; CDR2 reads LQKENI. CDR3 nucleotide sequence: TGTGCCAGCTCACCACCGAAAAGAATGGGCTACGAGCAGTACTTC. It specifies CASSPPKRMGYEQYF. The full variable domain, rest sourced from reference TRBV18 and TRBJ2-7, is NAGVMQNPRHLVRRRGQEARLRCSPMKGHSHVYWYRQLPEEGLKFMVYLQKENIIDESGMPKERFSAEFPKEGPSILRIQQVVRGDSAAYFCASSPPKRMGYEQYFGPGTRLTVT.

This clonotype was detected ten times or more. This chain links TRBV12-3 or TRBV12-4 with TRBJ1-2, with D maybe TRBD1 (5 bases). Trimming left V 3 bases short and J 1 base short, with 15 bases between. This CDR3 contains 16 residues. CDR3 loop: CASSLNRQTINYGYTF. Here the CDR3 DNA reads TGTGCCAGCAGTTTGAATCGACAGACAATTAACTATGGCTACACCTTC.

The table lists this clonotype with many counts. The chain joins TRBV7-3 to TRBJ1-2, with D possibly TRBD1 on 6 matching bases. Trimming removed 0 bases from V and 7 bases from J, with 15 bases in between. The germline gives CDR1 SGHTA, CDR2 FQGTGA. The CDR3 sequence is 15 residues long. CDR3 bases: TGTGCCAGCAGCTTAACTGGGGGGCTGGCTGTTGGCTACACCTTC. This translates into CASSLTGGLAVGYTF.

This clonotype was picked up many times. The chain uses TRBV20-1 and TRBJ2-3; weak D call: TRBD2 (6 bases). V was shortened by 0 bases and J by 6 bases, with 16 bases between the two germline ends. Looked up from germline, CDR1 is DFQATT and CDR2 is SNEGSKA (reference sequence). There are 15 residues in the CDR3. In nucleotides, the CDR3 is TGCAGTGCTAGAGATCTGGAGGGTCCCCGGGATACGCAGTATTTT. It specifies CSARDLEGPRDTQYF.

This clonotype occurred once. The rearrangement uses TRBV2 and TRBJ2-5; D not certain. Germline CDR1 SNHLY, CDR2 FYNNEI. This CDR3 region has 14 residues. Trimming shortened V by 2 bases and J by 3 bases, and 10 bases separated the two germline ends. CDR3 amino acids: CASSEQTNKETQYF. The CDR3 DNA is TGTGCCAGCAGTGAACAAACTAACAAAGAGACCCAGTACTTC.

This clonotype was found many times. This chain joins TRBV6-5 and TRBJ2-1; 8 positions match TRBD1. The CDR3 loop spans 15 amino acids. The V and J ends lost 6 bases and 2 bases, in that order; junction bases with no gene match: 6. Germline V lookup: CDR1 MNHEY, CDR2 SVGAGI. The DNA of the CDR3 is TGTGCCAGCAGGACCGACAGGGGCCCCTACAATGAGCAGTTCTTC. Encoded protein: CASRTDRGPYNEQFF.

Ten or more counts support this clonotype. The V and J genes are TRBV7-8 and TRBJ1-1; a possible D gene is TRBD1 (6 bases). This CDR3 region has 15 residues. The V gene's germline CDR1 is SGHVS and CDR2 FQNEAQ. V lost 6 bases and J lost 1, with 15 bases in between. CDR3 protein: CASSLYGGANTEAFF. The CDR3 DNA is TGTGCCAGCAGTCTCTATGGGGGCGCGAACACTGAAGCTTTCTTT.

This CDR3 is CASKKGSAPNTGELFF. In DNA form, the CDR3 reads TGTGCCAGCAAAAAGGGGTCCGCCCCGAACACCGGGGAGCTGTTTTTT. The chain carries TRBV2 and TRBJ2-2; perhaps TRBD1 as D (5 bases). Germline loops: CDR1 SNHLY, CDR2 FYNNEI. V lost 7 bases to trimming and J lost 0 bases, with 15 bases between them. The CDR3 is 16 amino acids.

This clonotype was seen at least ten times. The CDR3 bases are TGCAGCGTCAGACCGTCGAACACTGAAGCTTTCTTT. Its translation: CSVRPSNTEAFF. The chain has TRBV29-1 and TRBJ1-1; no clear D gene. V lost 6 bases and J 1 base, leaving 9 bases between the germline ends. The germline CDR1 and CDR2 sequences are SQVTM and ANQGSEA. The CDR3 length is 12 residues.

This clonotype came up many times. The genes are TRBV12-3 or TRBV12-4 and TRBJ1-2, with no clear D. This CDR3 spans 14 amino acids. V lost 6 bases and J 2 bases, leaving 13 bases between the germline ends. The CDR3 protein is CASRKRAFNYGYTF. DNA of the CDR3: TGTGCCAGCAGGAAGAGGGCATTCAACTATGGCTACACCTTC.

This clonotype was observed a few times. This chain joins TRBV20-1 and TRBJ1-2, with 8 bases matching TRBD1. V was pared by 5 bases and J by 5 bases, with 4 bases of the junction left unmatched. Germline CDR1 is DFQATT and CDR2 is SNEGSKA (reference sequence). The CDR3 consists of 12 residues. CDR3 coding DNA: TGCAGTGCTTCCGGGACAGGATATGGCTACACCTTC. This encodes CSASGTGYGYTF.

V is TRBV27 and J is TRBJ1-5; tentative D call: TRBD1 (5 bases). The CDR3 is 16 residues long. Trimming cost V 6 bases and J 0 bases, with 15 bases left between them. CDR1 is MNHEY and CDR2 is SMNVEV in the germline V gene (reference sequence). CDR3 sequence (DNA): TGTGCCAGCAGCCCCCGACAGAGTCTTAGCAATCAGCCCCAGCATTTT. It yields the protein CASSPRQSLSNQPQHF.

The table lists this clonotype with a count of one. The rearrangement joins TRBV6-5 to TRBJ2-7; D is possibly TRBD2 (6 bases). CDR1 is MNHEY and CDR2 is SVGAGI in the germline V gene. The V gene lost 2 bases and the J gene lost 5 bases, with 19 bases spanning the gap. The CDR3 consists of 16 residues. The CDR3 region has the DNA TGTGCCAGCAGTTACCTTTCCGGAGGGCGAAGGGACGAGCAGTACTTC. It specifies CASSYLSGGRRDEQYF.

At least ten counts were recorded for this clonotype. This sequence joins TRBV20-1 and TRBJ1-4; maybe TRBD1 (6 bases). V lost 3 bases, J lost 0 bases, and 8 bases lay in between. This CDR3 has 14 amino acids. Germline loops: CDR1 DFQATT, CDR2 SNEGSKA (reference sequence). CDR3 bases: TGCAGTGCTAGGAGGACAGCAACTAATGAAAAACTGTTTTTT. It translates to CSARRTATNEKLFF.

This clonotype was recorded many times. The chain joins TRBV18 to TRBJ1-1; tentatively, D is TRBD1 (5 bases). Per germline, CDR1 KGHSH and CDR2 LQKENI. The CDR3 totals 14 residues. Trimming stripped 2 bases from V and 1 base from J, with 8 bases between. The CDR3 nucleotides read TGTGCCAGCTCACCAACGGGACCGAACACTGAAGCTTTCTTT. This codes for CASSPTGPNTEAFF.